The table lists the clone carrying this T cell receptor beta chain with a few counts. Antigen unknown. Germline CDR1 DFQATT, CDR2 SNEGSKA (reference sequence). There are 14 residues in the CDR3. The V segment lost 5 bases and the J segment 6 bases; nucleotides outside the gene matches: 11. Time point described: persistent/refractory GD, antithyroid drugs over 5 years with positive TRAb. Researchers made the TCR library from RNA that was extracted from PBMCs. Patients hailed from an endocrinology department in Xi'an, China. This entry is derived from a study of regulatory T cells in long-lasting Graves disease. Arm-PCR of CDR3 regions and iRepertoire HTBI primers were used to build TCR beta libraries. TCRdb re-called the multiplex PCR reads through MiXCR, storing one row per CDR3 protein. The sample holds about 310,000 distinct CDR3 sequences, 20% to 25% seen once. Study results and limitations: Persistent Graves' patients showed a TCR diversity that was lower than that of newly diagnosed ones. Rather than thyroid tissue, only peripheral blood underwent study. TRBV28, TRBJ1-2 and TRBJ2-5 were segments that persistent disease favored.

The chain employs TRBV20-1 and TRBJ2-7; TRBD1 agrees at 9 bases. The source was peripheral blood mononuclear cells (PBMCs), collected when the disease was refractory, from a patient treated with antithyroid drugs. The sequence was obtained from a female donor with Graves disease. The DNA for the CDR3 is TGCAGTGCTCGGACCGGGACAGGGATGTTCGAGCAGTACTTC. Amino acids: CSARTGTGMFEQYF.